The 28 T cell receptor beta chains below come from one sample, sequenced in a study of T cells in Graves' hyperthyroidism and ophthalmopathy. RNA transcripts yielded amplified TCR beta CDR3 regions. With the HTBI primer set, the TCR CDR3 went through a first round of RT-PCR. TCRdb independently ran MiXCR on the multiplex PCR reads; one entry per CDR3 protein. The data hold 700,000 to 850,000 distinct CDR3 sequences, with around a third observed a single time. Source material: blood. The receptors derive from a woman in her thirties or forties with Graves' hyperthyroidism.

This chain joins TRBV10-3 and TRBJ2-1; possibly TRBD2 for D (7 bases). Per the germline V gene, CDR1 is ENHRY and CDR2 is SYGVKD. The CDR3 contains 14 residues. The V end was cut by 10 bases, the J end by 0 bases, with 13 bases between. The CDR3 region has the DNA TGTGCCACAAGGGGGGGAAGCTCCTACAATGAGCAGTTCTTC. This gives the protein CATRGGSSYNEQFF.

This clonotype was picked up a small number of times. This chain links TRBV9 with TRBJ1-1; a possible D gene is TRBD1 (5 bases). Trimming shortened V by 4 bases and J by 5 bases, and 15 bases separated the two germline ends. Germline V CDR1 and CDR2: SGDLS, YYNGEE. This CDR3 is 14 amino acids long. The CDR3 loop is CASSLGGRSTEAFF. The CDR3 DNA reads as TGTGCCAGCAGCCTCGGGGGTCGTTCGACTGAAGCTTTCTTT.

The sample holds many counts of this clonotype. The V call is TRBV12-3 or TRBV12-4, the J call TRBJ1-2, with D possibly being TRBD1 (5 bases). V dropped 5 bases and J dropped 6 bases, with 13 bases sitting between them. The CDR3 runs to 13 residues. The CDR3 reads CASSTAGRNGYTF. For the CDR3, the DNA is TGTGCCAGCAGTACCGCAGGGCGAAATGGCTACACCTTC.

This clonotype was detected once. The chain combines TRBV19 with TRBJ2-2; the D is unclear. V was clipped by 9 bases and J by 3 bases, with 17 bases between them. The germline CDR1 and CDR2 sequences are LNHDA and SQIVND (reference sequence). The CDR3 is 15 amino acids. In DNA form, the CDR3 reads TGTGCCAGCTCACCGCCCCCCCTCGACACCGGGGAGCTGTTTTTT. It is translated as CASSPPPLDTGELFF.

The chain is built from TRBV12-3 or TRBV12-4 and TRBJ1-1, with D perhaps TRBD1 (5 bases). The CDR3 consists of 16 residues. Trimming cost V 6 bases and J 1 base, with 18 bases left between them. The CDR3: CASSPGTSGENTEAFF. DNA for the CDR3: TGTGCCAGCAGCCCCGGGACTAGCGGGGAGAACACTGAAGCTTTCTTT.

The chain links TRBV2 to TRBJ1-5, with D unresolved. The germline V gene encodes CDR1 SNHLY and CDR2 FYNNEI. The CDR3 extends over 15 amino acids. V lost 6 bases and J lost 11, with 23 bases in between. CDR3 protein: CASRVTSGSQETQHF. DNA of the CDR3: TGTGCCAGCAGGGTGACTAGCGGGAGCCAAGAGACCCAGCATTTT.

This clonotype was observed a handful of times. The genes are TRBV7-9 and TRBJ1-1; D is unresolved. Germline values: CDR1 SEHNR, CDR2 FQNEAQ (reference sequence). The length of the CDR3 is 12 residues. V was pared by 3 bases and J by 5 bases, with 7 bases between. The CDR3 region has the DNA TGTGCCAGCAGCTTTGTTTTGACTGAAGCTTTCTTT. Encoded protein: CASSFVLTEAFF. Full variable domain (rest looked up from reference TRBV7-9 and TRBJ1-1): DTGVSQNPRHKITKRGQNVTFRCDPISEHNRLYWYRQTLGQGPEFLTYFQNEAQLEKSRLLSDRFSAERPKGSFSTLEIQRTEQGDSAMYLCASSFVLTEAFFGQGTRLTVV.

This clonotype was recorded only once. CDR3 sequence: CSATGRDYGYTF. The CDR3 DNA is TGCAGTGCTACAGGGAGGGACTATGGCTACACCTTC. The rearrangement links TRBV20-1 to TRBJ1-2, with D possibly TRBD1 on 5 matching bases. V was pared by 4 bases and J by 3 bases, with 9 bases between. The V gene's germline CDR1 is DFQATT and CDR2 SNEGSKA (reference sequence). The CDR3 totals 12 residues.

The chain couples TRBV28 to TRBJ1-2; no reliable D call. The germline CDR1 and CDR2 sequences are MDHEN and SYDVKM. The CDR3 consists of 14 residues. V was trimmed by 1 base and J by 4 bases, leaving 10 bases between them. This CDR3 reads CASSLSVQTYGYTF. CDR3 nucleotide sequence: TGTGCCAGCAGTTTATCGGTGCAGACCTATGGCTACACCTTC.

This clonotype was seen at least ten times. The CDR3 DNA sequence: TGTGCCAGTAGTCTCGGAGGGAGGTATCCACCCCTCCACTTT. Translating gives CASSLGGRYPPLHF. The J gene is TRBJ1-6, the V gene TRBV19; D gene unclear. The V gene lost 5 bases and the J gene lost 11 bases, with 16 bases spanning the gap. This CDR3 spans 14 amino acids. Germline loops: CDR1 LNHDA, CDR2 SQIVND (reference sequence).

This rearrangement joins TRBV7-2 to TRBJ2-5, with 7 bases that match TRBD2. V was clipped by 7 bases and J by 3 bases; unmatched bases: 17. Germline V lookup: CDR1 SGHTA, CDR2 FQGNSA. The CDR3 is made up of 17 amino acids. CDR3 nucleotides: TGTGCCAGCAAAAAAGGGGCAAGCGGGATAGAGAAAGAGACCCAGTACTTC. Translated, it gives CASKKGASGIEKETQYF.

This clonotype has a count of ten or more. This rearrangement joins TRBV6-1 to TRBJ1-3; no firm D call. Germline V gene lookup returns CDR1 MNHNS and CDR2 SASEGT. Trimming pared 5 bases from V and 0 bases from J, leaving 11 bases between. The CDR3 extends over 15 amino acids. CDR3 region: CASSTPPRSGNTIYF. The CDR3 DNA reads TGTGCCAGCAGTACACCACCTCGCTCTGGAAACACCATATATTTT.

Concerning this clonotype itself: This may come from a read error, since a much larger clone is one base off. The chain links TRBV15 to TRBJ1-4, with D maybe TRBD1 (5 bases). Trimming stripped 3 bases from V and 7 bases from J, with 15 bases between. Germline CDR1 is LNHNV and CDR2 is YYDKDF (reference sequence). The length of the CDR3 is 15 residues. The CDR3 reads CATSSRTRGAEKLFF. The CDR3 DNA reads as TGTGCCACCAGCAGTAGGACAAGGGGTGCTGAAAAACTGTTTTTT.

This clonotype has at least ten counts. The V call is TRBV29-1, the J call TRBJ1-1; no clear D. In germline, CDR1 is SQVTM, CDR2 ANQGSEA. This CDR3 has 14 amino acids. V shed 1 base and J shed 1 base, with 10 bases lying between them. CDR3 bases: TGCAGCGTTGAAGGAGGTGGGGAGAACACTGAAGCTTTCTTT. Residues: CSVEGGGENTEAFF.

Turning to this clonotype: This sequence may be a read error, since a much larger clone differs from it by one base. This rearrangement joins TRBV20-1 to TRBJ2-7; 11 positions agree with TRBD2. The length of the CDR3 is 15 residues. Germline V gene data show CDR1 as DFQATT and CDR2 as SNEGSKA (reference sequence). The chain's CDR3 is CSAGLAGGLSYEQSF. Written as DNA, the CDR3 is TGCAGTGCTGGCTTAGCGGGAGGGCTCTCCTACGAGCAGTCCTTC.

This clonotype appeared a few times. This chain connects TRBV12-3 or TRBV12-4 to TRBJ1-5, with a possible D match to TRBD1 (5 bases). V was clipped by 6 bases and J by 0 bases, with 21 bases between them. The CDR3 is 18 amino acids. CDR3 nucleotides: TGTGCCAGCAGCCCTTCGAAGGGACCCTATTATAGCAATCAGCCCCAGCATTTT. Protein sequence: CASSPSKGPYYSNQPQHF.

The chain links TRBV7-2 to TRBJ2-5; perhaps TRBD1 as D (6 bases). This CDR3 contains 15 residues. Trimming left V 8 bases short and J 9 bases short, with 25 bases between. From germline, CDR1 is SGHTA and CDR2 FQGNSA. CDR3 sequence (DNA): TGTGCCAGCTTCTGGGGGCTACAGCCCCCCGGGGCCCAGTACTTC. This gives the protein CASFWGLQPPGAQYF. The whole variable domain, filled in from reference TRBV7-2 and TRBJ2-5, reads GAGVSQSPSNKVTEKGKDVELRCDPISGHTALYWYRQSLGQGLEFLIYFQGNSAPDKSGLPSDRFSAERTGGSVSTLTIQRTQQEDSAVYLCASFWGLQPPGAQYFGPGTRLLVL.

Comment on this clonotype: This could be a read error, since a much larger clone is one nucleotide away. This sequence joins TRBV5-5 and TRBJ2-5; D remains ambiguous. Germline CDR1 reads SGHKS; CDR2 reads YYEKEE (reference sequence). V lost 4 bases, J lost 9 bases, and 10 bases lay in between. This CDR3 contains 11 residues. The CDR3 is CASSVPSPQYF. The CDR3 nucleotides are TGTGCCAGCAGCGTGCCTTCTCCCCAGTACTTC.

A note on this clonotype: One end of the junction does not line up with germline, which may come from a read error. In nucleotides, the CDR3 is TGTGCCAGCGGCTTAGTCGGGGTAGACCTATGGGGCTACACCTTC. Encoded protein: CASGLVGVDLWGYTF. The V call is TRBV11-2, the J call TRBJ1-2; D ambiguous. From germline, CDR1 is SGHAT and CDR2 FQNNGV. This CDR3 has 15 residues.

The gene calls are TRBV15 and TRBJ1-5; maybe TRBD1 (5 bases). There are 15 residues in the CDR3. Germline assignment: CDR1 LNHNV and CDR2 YYDKDF (reference sequence). Trimming took 0 bases from V and 8 from J, leaving 14 bases between them. The CDR3 region is CATSRDLGTGEPQHF. DNA for the CDR3: TGTGCCACCAGCAGAGATCTAGGGACCGGGGAGCCCCAGCATTTT. Drawing the rest from reference TRBV15 and TRBJ1-5, the complete variable domain is DAMVIQNPRYQVTQFGKPVTLSCSQTLNHNVMYWYQQKSSQAPKLLFHYYDKDFNNEADTPDNFQSRRPNTSFCFLDIRSPGLGDTAMYLCATSRDLGTGEPQHFGDGTRLSIL.

This clonotype has just a few counts. The CDR3 loop reads CASRRNRWDQPQHF. In DNA form, the CDR3 reads TGTGCCAGCAGGCGGAACAGGTGGGATCAGCCCCAGCATTTT. The chain uses TRBV6-6 and TRBJ1-5; weak D call: TRBD1 (5 bases). CDR1 is MNHNY and CDR2 is SVGAGI in the germline V gene (reference sequence). Trimming cost V 6 bases and J 5 bases, with 14 bases left between them. This CDR3 is 14 amino acids long.

This clonotype was picked up many times. V is TRBV29-1 and J is TRBJ1-4, with TRBD1 identical over 9 bases. CDR1 and CDR2 from the germline V gene are SQVTM and ANQGSEA. This CDR3 has 13 amino acids. Losses at the gene ends were 5 bases for V and 7 bases for J; bases not matched to a gene: 5. The CDR3 DNA reads TGCAGCGTTTTCGTACAGGGGGCTGAAAAACTGTTTTTT. As protein: CSVFVQGAEKLFF.

This clonotype appeared a few times. J is TRBJ1-2 and V is TRBV5-1; 10 bases are a match to TRBD1. The CDR3 is made up of 16 amino acids. With 3 bases clipped from V and 6 bases from J, the junction kept 11 bases outside the gene matches. Germline V lookup: CDR1 SGHRS, CDR2 YFSETQ. CDR3 region: CASSSAGTGVWDGYTF. CDR3 coding DNA: TGCGCCAGCAGCTCAGCCGGGACAGGGGTTTGGGATGGCTACACCTTC.

The chain has TRBV18 and TRBJ1-5; TRBD1 is a possible D gene (5 bases). Germline V CDR1 and CDR2: KGHSH, LQKENI. The CDR3 runs to 14 residues. Trimming stripped 5 bases from V and 4 bases from J, with 12 bases between. This CDR3 is CASSIGTENQPQHF. CDR3 sequence (DNA): TGTGCCAGCTCAATCGGGACCGAAAATCAGCCCCAGCATTTT.

The chain couples TRBV29-1 to TRBJ1-3; D unresolved. The CDR3 loop spans 12 amino acids. Germline values: CDR1 SQVTM, CDR2 ANQGSEA. Trimming removed 2 bases at V and 0 bases at J, with 2 bases between. The CDR3 sequence: CSVESSGNTIYF. The CDR3 bases are TGCAGCGTTGAAAGCTCTGGAAACACCATATATTTT.

This clonotype was observed many times. The chain joins TRBV7-2 to TRBJ1-4; 9 bases agree with TRBD1. V was pared by 5 bases and J by 8 bases, with 6 bases of the junction left unmatched. The CDR3 runs 14 residues. In germline, CDR1 is SGHTA, CDR2 FQGNSA. The CDR3 sequence is CASSRGTGWEKLFF. CDR3 DNA sequence: TGTGCCAGCAGCCGCGGGACAGGGTGGGAAAAACTGTTTTTT.

This clonotype has a count of ten or more. This sequence joins TRBV10-2 and TRBJ2-7; D is unclear. CDR3 length: 14 amino acids. V was cut by 6 bases and J by 0 bases, with 12 bases left in between. Germline CDR1 is WSHSY and CDR2 is SAAADI. CDR3 nucleotide sequence: TGCGCCAGCAGCCCACAACGCACCTCCTACGAGCAGTACTTC. Translation: CASSPQRTSYEQYF.

The rearrangement uses TRBV15 and TRBJ2-6; TRBD1 aligns across 9 bases. V shed 5 bases and J 0 bases; nucleotides not matched to a gene: 20. Germline loops: CDR1 LNHNV, CDR2 YYDKDF (reference sequence). CDR3 length: 22 amino acids. The CDR3 coding sequence is TGTGCCACCAGCGAACCGGGACAGGGAACAGCCAAAACAATCTCTGGGGCCAACGTCCTGACTTTC. Translating gives CATSEPGQGTAKTISGANVLTF.